What follows are 32 T cell receptor beta chains derived from one specimen sequenced in a study of beta chain features in type 1 diabetes. Of the isolated RNA, all was reverse transcribed, and so the sequenced material was expressed TCRB transcripts. Produced via immunoSEQ multiplex PCR; TCRdb's table is partial and in-frame only. Found here are hundreds of thousands of clones, 25% to 35% of them singletons; the top ten hold almost 0.065%. The sample comprised naive CD4+ T cells from blood. The receptors were sampled from a man aged 18 to 29 in good health.

V is TRBV4-1 and J is TRBJ1-2; D gene unclear. Germline CDR1 MGHRA, CDR2 YSYEKL. This CDR3 region has 14 residues. V was shortened by 0 bases and J by 1 base, with 6 bases between the two germline ends. The CDR3 coding sequence is TGCGCCAGCAGCCAAGATAGGGTTAACTATGGCTACACCTTC. Protein: CASSQDRVNYGYTF.

This clone was detected a few times. The genes are TRBV7-2 and TRBJ1-5, with D possibly TRBD1 on 6 matching bases. In germline, CDR1 is SGHTA, CDR2 FQGNSA. The V and J ends lost 5 bases and 5 bases respectively, with 16 bases between them. The CDR3 covers 15 residues. For the CDR3, the DNA is TGTGCCAGCAGCCAGCGCACAGGGACCGATCAGCCCCAGCATTTT. It specifies CASSQRTGTDQPQHF.

The chain combines TRBV1 with TRBJ2-7; the table's D call, TRBD1, has no DNA check behind it. TRBV1 is described as a pseudogene. CDR3 size: 14 residues. The CDR3 sequence is CTSPWTENSYEQYF. In DNA form, the CDR3 reads TGCACCAGCCCTTGGACAGAGAACTCCTACGAGCAGTACTTC.

The genes are TRBV7-2 and TRBJ2-7; 8 bases match TRBD1. The CDR3 has 15 amino acids. CDR1 is SGHTA, CDR2 FQGNSA, per germline. The junction had 6 bases not matched to a gene; V was cut back by 1 base and J by 4 bases. This chain's CDR3 is CASSLEGQGMYEQYF. CDR3 bases: TGTGCCAGCAGCTTAGAAGGACAGGGAATGTACGAGCAGTACTTC.

This clone was seen only a few times. This chain connects TRBV6-5 to TRBJ2-7, with 14 bases that match TRBD2. Germline loops: CDR1 MNHEY, CDR2 SVGAGI. CDR3 length: 16 residues. Germline trimming cut 0 bases from V and 3 bases from J; bases unmatched to any gene: 1. CDR3 coding DNA: TGTGCCAGCAGTTACTCGGGACTAGCGGGAGACTACGAGCAGTACTTC. Encoded protein: CASSYSGLAGDYEQYF.

This clone has just a few counts. CDR3 loop: CASSIRGQGHGYTF. The CDR3 bases are TGTGCCAGCAGTATCCGGGGACAGGGACATGGCTACACCTTC. The rearrangement uses TRBV27 and TRBJ1-2; 9 nucleotides align to TRBD1. From germline, CDR1 is MNHEY and CDR2 SMNVEV (reference sequence). J lost 6 bases, V lost 5 bases, and 7 bases had no gene match. This CDR3 comprises 14 residues.

This clone has only a few counts. The V call is TRBV7-9, the J call TRBJ2-1; D remains unclear. This CDR3 region has 13 residues. From germline, CDR1 is SEHNR and CDR2 FQNEAQ (reference sequence). V was trimmed by 5 bases and J by 4 bases, leaving 9 bases between them. The CDR3 nucleotides are TGTGCCAGCAGCCCCCTCGGGTACAATGAGCAGTTCTTC. Amino acid sequence: CASSPLGYNEQFF.

This clone was counted only a few times. The V call is TRBV19, the J call TRBJ2-5; the D gene is possibly TRBD1 (5 bases). The ends were cut back, 6 bases at V and 2 bases at J, with 10 bases in the middle. Germline V gene data show CDR1 as LNHDA and CDR2 as SQIVND (reference sequence). There are 13 residues in the CDR3. CDR3 protein: CASRKDSQETQYF. CDR3 bases: TGTGCCAGTAGGAAAGACAGTCAAGAGACCCAGTACTTC. Full variable domain (outside the CDR3, taken from reference TRBV19 and TRBJ2-5): DGGITQSPKYLFRKEGQNVTLSCEQNLNHDAMYWYRQDPGQGLRLIYYSQIVNDFQKGDIAEGYSVSREKKESFPLTVTSAQKNPTAFYLCASRKDSQETQYFGPGTRLLVL.

This clone was counted between two and nine times. The chain joins TRBV7-8 to TRBJ2-1, with D tentatively TRBD2 (6 bases). V lost 5 bases to trimming and J lost 0 bases, with 20 bases between them. This CDR3 is 18 amino acids long. Germline V gives CDR1 SGHVS, CDR2 FQNEAQ. CDR3 loop: CASSTERRGGSSYNEQFF. For the CDR3, the DNA is TGTGCCAGCAGCACCGAGAGGCGGGGCGGAAGCTCCTACAATGAGCAGTTCTTC.

The genes are TRBV6-6 and TRBJ2-5; 8 bases align to TRBD1. Germline assignment: CDR1 MNHNY and CDR2 SVGAGI (reference sequence). The CDR3 sequence is 15 residues long. Trimming removed 0 bases from V and 5 bases from J; junction bases left unmatched: 5. In nucleotides, the CDR3 is TGTGCCAGCAGTTACTCGCAGGGGGCGGATGAGACCCAGTACTTC. Translation: CASSYSQGADETQYF.

Only a few counts were recorded for this clone. J is TRBJ2-7 and V is TRBV4-2, with 15 bases matching TRBD2. This CDR3 comprises 17 residues. J was trimmed by 7 bases and V by 1 base; bases with no gene match: 8. Germline values: CDR1 LGHNA, CDR2 YNFKEQ. The CDR3 here is CASSQAGLAGGPGEQYF. The DNA of the CDR3 is TGTGCCAGCAGCCAAGCTGGACTAGCGGGAGGGCCGGGTGAGCAGTACTTC.

The rearrangement joins TRBV5-1 to TRBJ2-2; D is perhaps TRBD1 (5 bases). V lost 3 bases, J lost 0 bases, and 9 bases lay in between. Germline assignment: CDR1 SGHRS and CDR2 YFSETQ. The CDR3 spans 15 residues. CDR3: CASSSRTPNTGELFF. Written as DNA, the CDR3 is TGCGCCAGCAGCTCGAGGACACCGAACACCGGGGAGCTGTTTTTT.

The chain combines TRBV10-3 with TRBJ2-3; the D is unclear. CDR3 length: 11 amino acids. V lost 6 bases and J lost 6, with 7 bases in between. Per germline, CDR1 ENHRY and CDR2 SYGVKD. Here the CDR3 reads CAIRVSDTQYF. As DNA, the CDR3 is TGTGCCATCAGAGTCAGCGATACGCAGTATTTT.

The V call is TRBV9, the J call TRBJ2-3; possibly TRBD1 or TRBD2 for D (7 bases each). Trimming pared 4 bases from V and 4 bases from J, leaving 16 bases between. The germline V gene encodes CDR1 SGDLS and CDR2 YYNGEE. This CDR3 is 15 amino acids long. In DNA, the CDR3 is TGTGCCAGCAGCCCCCGGGGAGGGGGCTCAGATACGCAGTATTTT. It codes for CASSPRGGGSDTQYF.

The chain joins TRBV19 to TRBJ2-1, with TRBD1 matching over 9 bases. The CDR3 runs 15 residues. The ends lost 5 bases at V and 5 bases at J; junction bases unmatched: 7. Germline V gene data show CDR1 as LNHDA and CDR2 as SQIVND (reference sequence). The DNA of the CDR3 is TGTGCCAGTAGTGTACAGGGGGCGATAAACAATGAGCAGTTCTTC. Translating it yields CASSVQGAINNEQFF. Together with reference TRBV19 and TRBJ2-1, the CDR3 gives the full variable domain: DGGITQSPKYLFRKEGQNVTLSCEQNLNHDAMYWYRQDPGQGLRLIYYSQIVNDFQKGDIAEGYSVSREKKESFPLTVTSAQKNPTAFYLCASSVQGAINNEQFFGPGTRLTVL.

The CDR3 spells CASSMGVLPYNEQFF. CDR3 coding DNA: TGTGCCAGTAGTATGGGAGTCCTCCCCTACAATGAGCAGTTCTTC. V gene TRBV19 combines with J gene TRBJ2-1; possibly TRBD2 for D (5 bases). V lost 3 bases and J 2 bases, leaving 11 bases between the germline ends. In germline, CDR1 is LNHDA, CDR2 SQIVND (reference sequence). The length of the CDR3 is 15 residues.

The chain is built from TRBV5-4 and TRBJ2-1, with TRBD1 matching over 7 bases. Germline V gives CDR1 SGHNT, CDR2 YYREEE (reference sequence). V was pared by 5 bases and J by 3 bases, with 14 bases of the junction left unmatched. The CDR3 extends over 17 amino acids. DNA of the CDR3: TGTGCCAGCAGGTCGGGCCCCGGGACAGTGAGCTACAATGAGCAGTTCTTC. Its protein product is CASRSGPGTVSYNEQFF.

In its sample, this clone was seen a few times. This chain connects TRBV7-9 to TRBJ2-7; 12 bases map to TRBD2. The ends lost 4 bases at V and 0 bases at J; junction bases unmatched: 7. CDR3 size: 17 residues. Per germline, CDR1 SEHNR and CDR2 FQNEAQ (reference sequence). CDR3: CASSWRLAGDLSYEQYF. The CDR3 nucleotides are TGTGCCAGCAGCTGGCGACTAGCGGGAGATCTCTCCTACGAGCAGTACTTC.

V gene TRBV7-9 combines with J gene TRBJ1-1; D is undetermined. Germline CDR1 and CDR2: SEHNR and FQNEAQ (reference sequence). This CDR3 is 12 amino acids long. V was shortened by 8 bases and J by 0 bases, with 7 bases between the two germline ends. CDR3 in amino acids: CASRDLNTEAFF. The CDR3 DNA follows: TGTGCCAGCCGTGACTTGAACACTGAAGCTTTCTTT.

The J gene is TRBJ2-3, the V gene TRBV20-1; maybe TRBD1 (6 bases). Trimming pared 6 bases from V and 4 bases from J, leaving 8 bases between. This CDR3 is 11 amino acids long. Germline V gene data show CDR1 as DFQATT and CDR2 as SNEGSKA (reference sequence). DNA of the CDR3: TGCAGTGCCGAGGGGGCAGATACGCAGTATTTT. Its translation is CSAEGADTQYF.

This clone was picked up a small number of times. J is TRBJ2-3 and V is TRBV21-1; the table's D call TRBD1 went unverified against the DNA. TRBV21-1 is a documented pseudogene. This CDR3 contains 17 residues. Here the CDR3 reads CASSEKKDRGHKDTQYF. In DNA form, the CDR3 reads TGTGCCAGCAGCGAAAAGAAGGACAGGGGGCATAAAGATACGCAGTATTTT.

This clone was found a few times. The V gene is TRBV29-1, the J gene TRBJ2-7, with D perhaps matching TRBD2 (6 bases). This CDR3 region has 11 residues. Per the germline V gene, CDR1 is SQVTM and CDR2 is ANQGSEA. Trimming shortened V by 8 bases and J by 1 base, and 9 bases separated the two germline ends. This CDR3 is CSTRESYEQYF. The CDR3 nucleotides read TGCAGCACTCGGGAGTCCTACGAGCAGTACTTC.

This chain uses TRBV15 with TRBJ2-7; D gene ambiguous. V was trimmed by 3 bases and J by 2 bases, leaving 8 bases between them. From germline, CDR1 is LNHNV and CDR2 YYDKDF (reference sequence). CDR3 length: 13 amino acids. CDR3 sequence: CATSRTATYEQYF. The CDR3 DNA reads TGTGCCACCAGCAGGACCGCCACCTACGAGCAGTACTTC.

This clone was found a few times. The chain uses TRBV28 and TRBJ2-7; unclear D gene. Germline V lookup: CDR1 MDHEN, CDR2 SYDVKM. The CDR3 is 12 amino acids. Trimming took off 1 base at V and 3 bases at J, with 4 bases between the two ends. The CDR3 coding sequence is TGTGCCAGCAGTTTATCCTTCTACGAGCAGTACTTC. Its translation: CASSLSFYEQYF.

The J gene is TRBJ1-3, the V gene TRBV9; D remains ambiguous. The CDR3 is 16 residues long. CDR1 and CDR2 from the germline V gene are SGDLS and YYNGEE. V lost 1 base to trimming and J lost 0 bases, with 11 bases between them. CDR3 residues: CASSVWPSISGNTIYF. DNA of the CDR3: TGTGCCAGCAGCGTATGGCCCTCCATCTCTGGAAACACCATATATTTT.

This clone was observed a few times. The chain recombines TRBV7-9 with TRBJ1-1, with D tentatively TRBD1 (6 bases). The CDR3 has 13 amino acids. The V gene lost 4 bases and the J gene lost 8 bases, with 14 bases spanning the gap. CDR1 and CDR2 from the germline V gene are SEHNR and FQNEAQ (reference sequence). The DNA for the CDR3 is TGTGCCAGCAGCTCGAACACCGGGACAGAAGCTTTCTTT. It encodes CASSSNTGTEAFF.

A few counts support this clone. The gene calls are TRBV29-1 and TRBJ2-5, with 7 nucleotides matching TRBD1. Losses at the gene ends were 4 bases for V and 2 bases for J; bases not matched to a gene: 7. Per germline, CDR1 SQVTM and CDR2 ANQGSEA. This CDR3 has 14 residues. CDR3 nucleotide sequence: TGCAGCGTTGTCTGGACAGGTCGGCAAGAGACCCAGTACTTC. Amino acids: CSVVWTGRQETQYF.

This clone was seen only a few times. The J gene is TRBJ2-1, the V gene TRBV25-1; D remains ambiguous. Germline values: CDR1 MGHDK, CDR2 SYGVNS. The V gene lost 8 bases and the J gene lost 5 bases, with 13 bases spanning the gap. This CDR3 is built from 13 residues. CDR3 bases: TGTGCCAGCTTCCGGCCGGTCGACAATGAGCAGTTCTTC. Translating gives CASFRPVDNEQFF.

This chain joins TRBV18 and TRBJ2-4; D may be TRBD1 (6 bases). Trimming shortened V by 5 bases and J by 3 bases, and 17 bases separated the two germline ends. The CDR3 contains 16 residues. The germline gives CDR1 KGHSH, CDR2 LQKENI. The CDR3 reads CASSTQGSVVKNIQYF. The CDR3, as DNA: TGTGCCAGCTCAACACAGGGCTCGGTTGTCAAAAACATTCAGTACTTC.

This clone has just a few counts. The chain joins TRBV29-1 to TRBJ2-7, with TRBD2 matching over 14 bases. The CDR3 is made up of 15 amino acids. V was pared by 5 bases and J by 5 bases, with 8 bases of the junction left unmatched. Germline V gene data show CDR1 as SQVTM and CDR2 as ANQGSEA. This chain's CDR3 is CSVSGTSGSFNEQYF. Written as DNA, the CDR3 is TGCAGCGTTTCTGGGACTAGCGGGAGTTTCAACGAGCAGTACTTC.

Note on this clone: The junction departs from the called germline gene at one end, perhaps through a read error. The chain combines TRBV5-4 with TRBJ2-7; 8 positions agree with TRBD2. Germline-derived CDR1 and CDR2 are SGHNT and YYREEE (reference sequence). The CDR3 length is 11 residues. The CDR3 loop reads CASRSLTSEVF. The CDR3 DNA sequence: TGTGCCAGCAGGTCGCTGACTAGCGAGGTCTTC.

The CDR3: CAWSPGGQGREKLFF. CDR3 nucleotides: TGTGCCTGGAGTCCCGGGGGACAGGGAAGGGAAAAACTGTTTTTT. V usage is TRBV30 and J usage is TRBJ1-4; 9 positions agree with TRBD1. J was trimmed by 8 bases and V by 2 bases; bases with no gene match: 9. CDR3 size: 15 residues. CDR1 is GTSNPN and CDR2 is SVGIG in the germline V gene (reference sequence).